A selection of T cell receptor beta chains follows, all from one sample in a study of response to subunit inactivated influenza vaccine. MiXCR, applied by TCRdb to the RT-PCR reads, yields one record per CDR3 protein. The sample yields just under 550,000 distinct CDR3 sequences, approximately 20% seen once. The same sample was also studied in work on T cells expressing NK-cell markers.

The sequencing here drew on CD4+ T cells sorted from PBMCs, taken about 11 days after vaccination. All receptors come from a man aged 50-60 years who received an inactivated influenza vaccine. Each CDR3 is given with its conserved first and last residue.

>TRBJ1-5|TRBV6-2/TRBV6-3
CASSSVTGTMEDQPQHF
>TRBJ1-4|TRBV11-2
CASSPSRDRGKLFF
>TRBJ2-3|TRBV6-2/TRBV6-3
CASRPRRTSTSTDTQYF
>TRBJ1-1|TRBV5-1
CASSPKTVNTEAFF
>TRBJ1-6|TRBV6-1
CATRVGQGNSPLHF
>TRBJ2-7|TRBV6-2/TRBV6-3
CASSLARGVTYEQYF
>TRBJ2-5|TRBV18
CASSETRGLQETQYF
>TRBJ2-7|TRBV25-1
CASSQAGSSYEQYF
>TRBJ2-3|TRBV5-1
CASSLNGETLDTQYF
>TRBJ1-2|TRBV7-9
CASRGTLRLTHNYGYTF
>TRBJ2-3|TRBV29-1
CSVESRLAGFTDTQYF
>TRBJ1-2|TRBV6-5
CASSYSYRAGYGYTF
>TRBJ2-7|TRBV29-1
CSVSLALNYEQYF
>TRBJ2-7|TRBV2
CASGLGGELGEQYF
>TRBJ2-1|TRBV4-3
CASSQEHYNEQFF
>TRBJ2-5|TRBV15
CATSRPSSRAQYF
>TRBJ1-1|TRBV9
CASSVAGTEAFF
>TRBJ2-2|TRBV7-2
CASSAGQGGVGELFF
>TRBJ1-2|TRBV25-1
CASSGGVGYTF
>TRBJ2-7|TRBV18
CASSPPTGGNYEQYF
>TRBJ2-3|TRBV7-2
CASSQGTLATQYF
>TRBJ1-1|TRBV28
CASSRWGRRNTEAFF
>TRBJ2-3|TRBV6-5
CASSFSGLATDTQYF
>TRBJ1-4|TRBV12-3/TRBV12-4
CASSLVSNEKLFF
>TRBJ2-1|TRBV20-1
CSARGTSGRAGQFF
>TRBJ1-4|TRBV5-1
CASSLGRESEKLFF
>TRBJ2-5|TRBV7-9
CASSLASPRTYQETQYF
>TRBJ1-1|TRBV5-1
CASSQYGESEAFF
>TRBJ2-1|TRBV27
CASSLSGTTDNEQFF
>TRBJ1-2|TRBV25-1
CASSPSSNYGYTF
>TRBJ2-7|TRBV5-1
CASSLRYGYEQYF
>TRBJ2-1|TRBV15
CATSRDPGIEQFF
>TRBJ2-3|TRBV12-3/TRBV12-4
CASSFLFGSSTDTQYF